What follows are 17 T cell receptor beta chains derived from one specimen sequenced in a study of Graves' ophthalmopathy and Graves' hyperthyroidism. Amplified material comprised TCR beta CDR3 regions derived from RNA transcripts. Second-round multiplex PCR followed a first-round RT-PCR using HTBI primers. TCRdb ran MiXCR on the multiplex PCR reads and lists one entry per CDR3 protein. Found here are about 220,000 distinct CDR3 sequences, roughly 21% of them singletons; the top ten hold roughly 42%. What was sequenced was peripheral blood. Receptors were obtained from a woman in her fifties or sixties with Graves' ophthalmopathy.

This rearrangement joins TRBV4-1 to TRBJ2-7; a weak D match, TRBD2 (6 bases). The CDR3 loop spans 14 amino acids. Trimming stripped 4 bases from V and 2 bases from J, with 12 bases between. CDR1 and CDR2 from the germline V gene are MGHRA and YSYEKL. CDR3 sequence reads: CASSLAELTYEQYF. The CDR3 bases are TGCGCCAGCAGCCTAGCGGAACTCACCTACGAGCAGTACTTC.

This clonotype was counted ten times or more. The genes are TRBV20-1 and TRBJ1-1; 10 bases agree with TRBD1. From germline, CDR1 is DFQATT and CDR2 SNEGSKA (reference sequence). CDR3 size: 13 residues. Unmatched junction bases numbered 4, after V lost 5 bases and J lost 4 bases. The CDR3 sequence is CSALGQGTTEAFF. The CDR3 DNA follows: TGCAGTGCTCTGGGACAGGGGACCACTGAAGCTTTCTTT.

This clonotype was counted ten times or more. This chain joins TRBV30 and TRBJ1-1, with 8 bases that match TRBD1. Germline V CDR1 and CDR2: GTSNPN, SVGIG (reference sequence). V gave up 0 bases and J gave up 6 bases; unmatched junction bases: 6. The CDR3 length is 14 residues. The CDR3: CAWSVGRGLSEAFF. The CDR3 bases are TGTGCCTGGAGTGTAGGCAGGGGGCTTTCTGAAGCTTTCTTT. The full variable domain, rest sourced from reference TRBV30 and TRBJ1-1, is SQTIHQWPATLVQPVGSPLSLECTVEGTSNPNLYWYRQAAGRGLQLLFYSVGIGQISSEVPQNLSASRPQDRQFILSSKKLLLSDSGFYLCAWSVGRGLSEAFFGQGTRLTVV.

This clonotype was counted many times. The gene calls are TRBV12-3 or TRBV12-4 and TRBJ1-1; 9 bases line up with TRBD1. This CDR3 is built from 13 residues. Unmatched junction bases numbered 4, after V lost 7 bases and J lost 4 bases. The CDR3 sequence: CASTKTGGTEAFF. In nucleotides, the CDR3 is TGTGCCAGCACTAAGACAGGGGGCACTGAAGCTTTCTTT.

This clonotype has a count of ten or more. V is TRBV6-5 and J is TRBJ1-2; possibly TRBD1 for D (5 bases). V dropped 6 bases and J dropped 4 bases, with 15 bases sitting between them. This CDR3 has 14 residues. Looked up from germline, CDR1 is MNHEY and CDR2 is SVGAGI. CDR3 region: CASSPGPRSYGYTF. CDR3 DNA sequence: TGTGCCAGCAGCCCGGGACCTCGGAGCTATGGCTACACCTTC.

The chain employs TRBV7-8 and TRBJ2-7; TRBD1 is a possible D gene (6 bases). Trimming cost V 2 bases and J 0 bases, with 11 bases left between them. There are 15 residues in the CDR3. Germline CDR1 reads SGHVS; CDR2 reads FQNEAQ. As DNA, the CDR3 is TGTGCCAGCAGCTTACGGGACATACTCTCCTACGAGCAGTACTTC. Its translation: CASSLRDILSYEQYF.

The rearrangement links TRBV30 to TRBJ1-1, with D tentatively TRBD1 (5 bases). CDR3 length equals 14 residues. Germline V gene lookup returns CDR1 GTSNPN and CDR2 SVGIG (reference sequence). The ends were cut back, 0 bases at V and 5 bases at J, with 13 bases in the middle. The CDR3 loop reads CAWSVRRGRTEAFF. The CDR3 bases are TGTGCCTGGAGTGTACGGAGGGGCAGAACTGAAGCTTTCTTT.

At least ten counts were recorded for this clonotype. The CDR3 DNA reads as TGTGCCAGCAGTTACTCCGGGACAGCATTACCGAACACCGGGGAGCTGTTTTTT. The encoded protein is CASSYSGTALPNTGELFF. The chain carries TRBV6-2 or TRBV6-3 and TRBJ2-2; 7 bases agree with TRBD1. The CDR3 is 18 residues long. Trimming removed 0 bases from V and 0 bases from J; junction bases left unmatched: 7. CDR1 and CDR2 (germline): MNHEY, SVGEGT.

The CDR3 sequence: CASRELTGGGSQKTQYF. The CDR3 DNA sequence: TGTGCCAGCAGGGAGCTGACAGGGGGCGGCTCGCAAAAGACCCAGTACTTC. The chain recombines TRBV2 with TRBJ2-5; 10 bases fit TRBD1. V shed 6 bases, J shed 6 bases, and the junction held 16 bases outside the gene matches. The CDR3 has 17 residues. Germline-derived CDR1 and CDR2 are SNHLY and FYNNEI.

This clonotype came up many times. The chain has TRBV20-1 and TRBJ1-1; 12 bases are shared with TRBD1. The junction had 13 bases not matched to a gene; V was cut back by 6 bases and J by 5 bases. Germline V gene lookup returns CDR1 DFQATT and CDR2 SNEGSKA (reference sequence). CDR3 length: 16 amino acids. This CDR3 reads CSATSGTGGAGTEAFF. CDR3 bases: TGCAGTGCGACCTCCGGGACAGGGGGCGCGGGAACTGAAGCTTTCTTT.

This clonotype was seen repeatedly, ten times or more. The chain joins TRBV29-1 to TRBJ1-1; weak D call: TRBD1 (5 bases). This CDR3 contains 12 residues. Germline values: CDR1 SQVTM, CDR2 ANQGSEA. With 4 bases removed from V and 3 bases from J, the gap between germline ends came to 9 bases. CDR3 region: CSVVQGYTEAFF. CDR3 DNA: TGCAGCGTTGTTCAGGGCTACACTGAAGCTTTCTTT.

This clonotype was counted ten times or more. CDR3 protein: CSVAAGWVETQYF. CDR3 in DNA: TGCAGTGTTGCAGCGGGTTGGGTAGAGACCCAGTACTTC. This chain links TRBV20-1 with TRBJ2-5, with D possibly being TRBD2 (6 bases). Germline lookup yields CDR1 DFQATT and CDR2 SNEGSKA (reference sequence). This CDR3 has 13 amino acids. Trimming pared 7 bases from V and 4 bases from J, leaving 16 bases between.

This clonotype has at least ten counts. The V and J genes are TRBV9 and TRBJ1-2; D is unresolved. CDR1 and CDR2 (germline): SGDLS, YYNGEE. V gave up 0 bases and J gave up 4 bases, with 4 bases separating them. This CDR3 spans 12 amino acids. This CDR3 reads CASSVGVYGYTF. The CDR3 DNA follows: TGTGCCAGCAGCGTAGGCGTCTATGGCTACACCTTC.

At least ten counts were recorded for this clonotype. CDR3 nucleotides: TGCAGTGCTAGCACGCCCGGGACTAGCGGGTGGGAGCTGTTTTTT. It yields the protein CSASTPGTSGWELFF. The chain combines TRBV20-1 with TRBJ2-2; 12 bases match TRBD2. This CDR3 is built from 15 residues. Per the germline V gene, CDR1 is DFQATT and CDR2 is SNEGSKA (reference sequence). V lost 3 bases to trimming and J lost 9 bases; unmatched junction nucleotides: 8.

The chain joins TRBV20-1 to TRBJ2-2; weak D call: TRBD1 (5 bases). The CDR3 is 14 residues long. Between the trimmed V and J ends, which lost 3 bases and 0 bases, there was a span of 8 bases. Germline loops: CDR1 DFQATT, CDR2 SNEGSKA (reference sequence). CDR3 protein: CSARGRANTGELFF. The CDR3 DNA reads TGCAGTGCTAGGGGCAGGGCGAACACCGGGGAGCTGTTTTTT.

This clonotype was found many times. This sequence joins TRBV4-1 and TRBJ1-5, with D perhaps TRBD1 (5 bases). Trimming removed 1 base at V and 6 bases at J, with 13 bases between. The germline V gene has CDR1 MGHRA and CDR2 YSYEKL. CDR3 size: 15 residues. The CDR3 sequence: CASSQVGVGVQPQHF. Here the CDR3 DNA reads TGCGCCAGCAGCCAAGTTGGCGTGGGGGTTCAGCCCCAGCATTTT.

This clonotype came up a few times. The V and J genes are TRBV19 and TRBJ1-2; 9 bases fit TRBD1. The V segment lost 9 bases and the J segment 3 bases; nucleotides outside the gene matches: 8. CDR1 is LNHDA, CDR2 SQIVND, per germline (reference sequence). The CDR3 contains 14 residues. As DNA, the CDR3 is TGTGCCAGCAGACCGGGACAGGGCTACTATGGCTACACCTTC. Translated, it gives CASRPGQGYYGYTF.